This is a list of T cell receptor beta chains from one sample in a study of blood T cell repertoires in COVID-19. Data came from immunoSEQ multiplex PCR; TCRdb stores just in-frame clones and leaves some out. The data contain about 170,000 clones, 92% of them singletons. Input material: peripheral blood. The source is a man in his thirties or forties with COVID-19, enrolled during active disease. CDR3s leave out the opening cysteine and the closing phenylalanine or tryptophan.

v_gene: TRBV5-6; CDR3aa: ASSLTEQQPQH
v_gene: TRBV20-1; CDR3aa: SASHRESGNTIY
v_gene: TRBV19; CDR3aa: ATSLQTGTSYEQY
v_gene: TRBV4-3; CDR3aa: ASSQDYYGEKLF
v_gene: TRBV19; CDR3aa: ASSKQGMNTEAF
v_gene: TRBV27; CDR3aa: ASSPRSGQDPPEY
v_gene: TRBV4-3; CDR3aa: ASSHRQGPSSGNTIY
v_gene: TRBV5-5; CDR3aa: ASSPGQAWDGLF
v_gene: TRBV6-1; CDR3aa: ASSAPGTSGLNEQF
v_gene: TRBV5-8; CDR3aa: ASSSGYGATDTQY
v_gene: TRBV4-1; CDR3aa: ASSHEGLPEKLF
v_gene: TRBV19; CDR3aa: ASCRSHSGNTIY
v_gene: TRBV5-1; CDR3aa: ASKTGPIVNYGYT
v_gene: TRBV4-2; CDR3aa: ASSQGQGVEGYT
v_gene: TRBV28; CDR3aa: ASSSPGTVNTEAF
v_gene: TRBV11-1; CDR3aa: ASRQGVWGRTDTQY
v_gene: TRBV15; CDR3aa: ATSRDWAGIWSEQY
v_gene: TRBV19; CDR3aa: ASSIRDFNTEAF
v_gene: TRBV20-1; CDR3aa: SAATYNEQF
v_gene: TRBV6-5; CDR3aa: ASRDRGTDTQY
v_gene: TRBV11-1; CDR3aa: ASSPRPQGYGYT
v_gene: TRBV18; CDR3aa: ASSRSSLTGTEAF
v_gene: TRBV12-5; CDR3aa: ASGGLAWSPDNEQF
v_gene: TRBV27; CDR3aa: ASSTTSGSYNEQF
v_gene: TRBV7-2; CDR3aa: ASSLIGGTNQPQH
v_gene: TRBV28; CDR3aa: ASIPPVWRDGNQPQH
v_gene: TRBV6-5; CDR3aa: ASVQGGKNIQY
v_gene: TRBV4-2; CDR3aa: ASSQEGHGGNQPQH
v_gene: TRBV6-5; CDR3aa: ASMENPAEKLF
v_gene: TRBV7-9; CDR3aa: ASSFAEWQETQY
v_gene: TRBV6-5; CDR3aa: ASSYSGGVGDTQY
v_gene: TRBV5-1; CDR3aa: ASYSGTSGRRSYNEQF
v_gene: TRBV2; CDR3aa: ASSESRGNQPQH
v_gene: TRBV7-8; CDR3aa: ASSFAGTGHYGYT
v_gene: TRBV28; CDR3aa: ASSLRRGVGYT
v_gene: TRBV3-1/TRBV3-2; CDR3aa: ASSSNYNEQF
v_gene: TRBV7-9; CDR3aa: ASSPLVGVGDTQY
v_gene: TRBV24-1; CDR3aa: ATILAGGSYNEQF
v_gene: TRBV28; CDR3aa: ASSFPPDRGLGTGELF
v_gene: TRBV7-9; CDR3aa: ASSNTQGLGGYT
v_gene: TRBV15; CDR3aa: ATSRVLGTVNTGELF
v_gene: TRBV6-5; CDR3aa: ASSYTGGKDYGYT
v_gene: TRBV5-4; CDR3aa: ASSRGLAESSYNEQF
v_gene: TRBV5-1; CDR3aa: ASSLVAGKNYEQY
v_gene: TRBV6-6; CDR3aa: ASSTGSNYGYT
v_gene: TRBV6-2/TRBV6-3; CDR3aa: ASSPDRAYEQY
v_gene: TRBV11-1; CDR3aa: ASSRLAGPAYEQY
v_gene: TRBV7-2; CDR3aa: ASSPQGRLSGNTIY
v_gene: TRBV7-8; CDR3aa: ASSSIGELF
v_gene: TRBV4-3; CDR3aa: ASSQGQGEPYEQY